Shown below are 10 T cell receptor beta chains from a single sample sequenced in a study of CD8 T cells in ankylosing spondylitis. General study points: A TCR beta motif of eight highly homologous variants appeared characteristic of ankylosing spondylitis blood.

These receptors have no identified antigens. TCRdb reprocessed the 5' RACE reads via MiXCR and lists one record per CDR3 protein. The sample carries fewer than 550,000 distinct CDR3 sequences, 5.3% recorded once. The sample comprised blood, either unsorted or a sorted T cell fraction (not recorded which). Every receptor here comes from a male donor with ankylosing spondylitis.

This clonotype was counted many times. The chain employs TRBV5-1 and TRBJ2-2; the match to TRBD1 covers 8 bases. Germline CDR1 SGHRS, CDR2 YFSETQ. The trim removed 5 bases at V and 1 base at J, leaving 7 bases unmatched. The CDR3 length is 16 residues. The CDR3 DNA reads TGCGCCAGCAGGCCTGCAGGGGGCTTGAACACCGGGGAGCTGTTTTTT. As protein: CASRPAGGLNTGELFF.

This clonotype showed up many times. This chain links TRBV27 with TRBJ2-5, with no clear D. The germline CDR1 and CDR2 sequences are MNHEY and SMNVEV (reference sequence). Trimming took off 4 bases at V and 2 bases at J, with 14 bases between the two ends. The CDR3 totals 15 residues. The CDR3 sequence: CASSSRWQTQETQYF. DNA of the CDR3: TGTGCCAGCAGTTCCCGGTGGCAGACACAAGAGACCCAGTACTTC.

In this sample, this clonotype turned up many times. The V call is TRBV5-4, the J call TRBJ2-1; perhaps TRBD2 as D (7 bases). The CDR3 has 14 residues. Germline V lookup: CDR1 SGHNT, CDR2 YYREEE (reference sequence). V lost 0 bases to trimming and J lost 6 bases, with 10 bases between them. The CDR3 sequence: CASSLVGGANEQFF. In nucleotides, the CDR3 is TGTGCCAGCAGCTTGGTGGGGGGGGCCAATGAGCAGTTCTTC.

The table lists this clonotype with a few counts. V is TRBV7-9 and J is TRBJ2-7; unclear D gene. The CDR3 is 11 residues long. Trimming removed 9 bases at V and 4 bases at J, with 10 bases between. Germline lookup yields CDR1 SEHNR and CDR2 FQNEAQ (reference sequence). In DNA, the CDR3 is TGTGCCAGTGGCACATTATACGAGCAGTACTTC. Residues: CASGTLYEQYF. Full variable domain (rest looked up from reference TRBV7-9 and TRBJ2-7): DTGVSQNPRHKITKRGQNVTFRCDPISEHNRLYWYRQTLGQGPEFLTYFQNEAQLEKSRLLSDRFSAERPKGSFSTLEIQRTEQGDSAMYLCASGTLYEQYFGPGTRLTVT.

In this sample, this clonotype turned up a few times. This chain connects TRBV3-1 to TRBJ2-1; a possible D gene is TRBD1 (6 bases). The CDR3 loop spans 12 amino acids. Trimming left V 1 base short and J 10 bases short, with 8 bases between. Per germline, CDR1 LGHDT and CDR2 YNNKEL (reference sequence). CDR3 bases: TGTGCCAGCAGCCAAGGGGGGACAGAGCAGTTCTTC. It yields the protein CASSQGGTEQFF.

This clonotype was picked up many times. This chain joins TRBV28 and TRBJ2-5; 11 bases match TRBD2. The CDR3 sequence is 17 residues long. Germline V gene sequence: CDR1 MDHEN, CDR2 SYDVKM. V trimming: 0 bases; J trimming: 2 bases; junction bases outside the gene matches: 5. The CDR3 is CASSLWTSGIVQETQYF. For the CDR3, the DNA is TGTGCCAGCAGTTTATGGACTAGCGGGATTGTTCAAGAGACCCAGTACTTC.

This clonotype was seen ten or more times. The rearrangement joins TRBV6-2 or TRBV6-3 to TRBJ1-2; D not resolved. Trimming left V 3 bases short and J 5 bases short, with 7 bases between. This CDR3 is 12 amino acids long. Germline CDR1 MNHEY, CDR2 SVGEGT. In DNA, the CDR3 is TGTGCCAGCAGTTATGGAAGGTATGGCTACACCTTC. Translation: CASSYGRYGYTF.

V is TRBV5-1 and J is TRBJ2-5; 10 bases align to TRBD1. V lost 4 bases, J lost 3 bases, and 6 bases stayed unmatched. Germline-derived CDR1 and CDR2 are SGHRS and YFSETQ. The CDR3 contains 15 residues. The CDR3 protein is CASSGSGTGEETQYF. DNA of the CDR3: TGCGCCAGCAGCGGGTCCGGGACAGGGGAAGAGACCCAGTACTTC.

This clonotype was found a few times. The CDR3 nucleotides are TGTGCCAGCAGCCACAGCGGGCCCCCCTACGAGCAGTACTTC. Encoded protein: CASSHSGPPYEQYF. This rearrangement joins TRBV11-1 to TRBJ2-7, with D possibly TRBD2 on 6 matching bases. This CDR3 is 14 amino acids long. Trimming took off 5 bases at V and 2 bases at J, with 13 bases between the two ends. Germline assignment: CDR1 SGHAT and CDR2 FQDESV (reference sequence).

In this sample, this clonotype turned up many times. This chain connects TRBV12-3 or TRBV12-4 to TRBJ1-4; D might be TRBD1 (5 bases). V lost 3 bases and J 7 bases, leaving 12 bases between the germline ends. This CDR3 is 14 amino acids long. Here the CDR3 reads CASSFGGDGEKLFF. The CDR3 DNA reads TGTGCCAGCAGTTTTGGGGGAGATGGTGAAAAACTGTTTTTT.